Listed below are T cell receptor beta chains from one sample, sequenced in a study of identical twins. TCRdb processed the 5' RACE reads anew with MiXCR; each CDR3 protein has one entry. Among approximately 500,000 distinct CDR3 sequences listed, about 15% were seen once. These data also formed part of another study, on yellow fever vaccine responses in identical twins.

Sequenced: CD4+ T cells sorted from blood. The origin of the receptors is a woman between 18 and 29 years old in good health. Each CDR3 is given with its conserved first and last residue. The order of the fields is J gene, D gene, V gene, clone size, CDR3 DNA, CDR3 protein. A D gene is named only where the DNA matches it firmly. Expanded clones are given a class, and other clones once, few, many or no size at all.

>TRBJ1-1|-|TRBV18|many
TGTGCCAGCTCACCTACAGAGAACACTGAAGCTTTCTTT
CASSPTENTEAFF
>TRBJ2-7|TRBD2|TRBV20-1|-
TGCAGTGCTGGGACTAGCGCTTACGAGCAGTACTTC
CSAGTSAYEQYF
>TRBJ2-7|TRBD1|TRBV29-1|few
TGCAGCGTGGGGACAGACCCTTACTACGAGCAGTACTTC
CSVGTDPYYEQYF
>TRBJ2-1|-|TRBV21-1|many
TGTGCCAGCAGCAAGGGTCCCGGCAGACTAGCGGGCCCCTACAATGAGCAGTTCTTC
CASSKGPGRLAGPYNEQFF
>TRBJ2-5|TRBD2|TRBV20-1|-
TGCAGTGCTAGGCCCCCCCGGGACTATCAAGAGACCCAGTACTTC
CSARPPRDYQETQYF
>TRBJ2-3|TRBD1|TRBV12-3/TRBV12-4|many
TGTGCCAGCATCCTGGACAGGATCACAGATACGCAGTATTTT
CASILDRITDTQYF
>TRBJ2-1|-|TRBV20-1|-
TGCAGTCTAGCGAATTACAATGAGCAGTTCTTC
CSLANYNEQFF
>TRBJ2-1|TRBD2|TRBV28|-
TGTACCAGCAGTTTATGGGATACCGGACTAGCGGGGTACAATGAGCAGTTCTTC
CTSSLWDTGLAGYNEQFF
>TRBJ2-1|TRBD2|TRBV18|-
TGTGCCAGCTCACTACGACTAGCGGCCAACAATGAGCAGTTCTTC
CASSLRLAANNEQFF
>TRBJ2-2|-|TRBV5-1|-
TGCGCCAGCAGCTTTACCGGGACTTGGGAGCTGTTTTTT
CASSFTGTWELFF
>TRBJ2-7|-|TRBV5-6|-
TGTGCCAGCAGCTTGGATAGGGACGAGCAGTACTTC
CASSLDRDEQYF
>TRBJ2-1|-|TRBV19|-
TGTGCCAGTAGGCTAGTGAATGAGCAGTTCTTC
CASRLVNEQFF
>TRBJ2-1|TRBD2|TRBV6-1|-
TGTGCCAGCAGTCCGACGGGAGCGGGAGTGGGGTACAATGAGCAGTTCTTC
CASSPTGAGVGYNEQFF
>TRBJ2-1|-|TRBV3-1|-
TGTGCCAGCAGCCAACCCCGGGGAGGAGGGACCTCTGGCAATGAGCAGTTCTTC
CASSQPRGGGTSGNEQFF
>TRBJ2-1|-|TRBV5-1|-
TGCGCCAGCACAAAAGGGGGGGGGGTCGGACTAGTCTACAATGAGCAGTTCTTC
CASTKGGGVGLVYNEQFF
>TRBJ1-2|-|TRBV10-3|few
TGTGCCATCAGCGAGACAGAATTCTATGGCTACACCTTC
CAISETEFYGYTF
>TRBJ1-2|-|TRBV5-1|-
TGCGCCAGCAGCTTGGTAGCGGAGGCTGGCTACACCTTC
CASSLVAEAGYTF
>TRBJ1-5|-|TRBV6-6|few
TGTGCCAGCGTAAATCATAGCAATCAGCCCCAGCATTTT
CASVNHSNQPQHF
>TRBJ2-2|-|TRBV12-3/TRBV12-4|-
TGTGCCAGCAGGGCAACGAGAGGCACCGGGGAGCTGTTTTTT
CASRATRGTGELFF
>TRBJ2-3|-|TRBV20-1|-
TGCAGTGCTAGAGATCCTAGCCAGCCAGATACGCAGTATTTT
CSARDPSQPDTQYF
>TRBJ2-1|-|TRBV29-1|-
TGCAGCGTTGAGGTGCGGAGTGTTGGCAATGAGCAGTTCTTC
CSVEVRSVGNEQFF
>TRBJ2-3|-|TRBV12-3/TRBV12-4|many
TGTGCCAGCAGTTCTCCCGTCGCGGTTATCACAGATACGCAGTATTTT
CASSSPVAVITDTQYF
>TRBJ1-1|TRBD1|TRBV7-2|-
TGTGCCAGCAGCCCCGACAGGGGGCACCGCTTGAACACTGAAGCTTTCTTT
CASSPDRGHRLNTEAFF
>TRBJ2-3|TRBD2|TRBV20-1|-
TGCAGTGCTAGACTAGCGGGGGGCATAGATACGCAGTATTTT
CSARLAGGIDTQYF
>TRBJ2-2|-|TRBV5-1|few
TGCGCCAGCAGCCTGCAGACAGGAGACACCGGGGAGCTGTTTTTT
CASSLQTGDTGELFF
>TRBJ2-3|-|TRBV19|few
TGTGCCAGTACTGACTATGGCGGCACAGATACGCAGTATTTT
CASTDYGGTDTQYF